The following is a T cell receptor beta chain sequence with its context. TCR beta CDR3 region amplification was performed from RNA transcripts. A set of HTBI primers served as the primers for a first-round RT-PCR of the TCR CDR3. One entry per CDR3 protein, called by TCRdb with MiXCR from the multiplex PCR reads. This sample has about 360,000 distinct CDR3 sequences, with 15% to 18% found just once. The data originate from a study of T cells in Graves' hyperthyroidism and ophthalmopathy. Patients were excluded because of uncontrolled infection, other autoimmune disease, pregnancy or lactation. The CDR3 contains 14 residues. Germline V gives CDR1 SGHDN, CDR2 FVKESK. V shed 3 bases and J shed 6 bases, with 15 bases lying between them.

This TCR was sampled from a woman between 18 and 29 years old with Graves' hyperthyroidism that later progressed to Graves' ophthalmopathy. The sequenced sample consisted of blood. The rearrangement joins TRBV14 to TRBJ2-7; the D gene is possibly TRBD2 (5 bases). CDR3 region: CASSQGYFSAEQYF. For the CDR3, the DNA is TGTGCCAGCAGCCAGGGTTATTTTAGCGCCGAGCAGTACTTC.